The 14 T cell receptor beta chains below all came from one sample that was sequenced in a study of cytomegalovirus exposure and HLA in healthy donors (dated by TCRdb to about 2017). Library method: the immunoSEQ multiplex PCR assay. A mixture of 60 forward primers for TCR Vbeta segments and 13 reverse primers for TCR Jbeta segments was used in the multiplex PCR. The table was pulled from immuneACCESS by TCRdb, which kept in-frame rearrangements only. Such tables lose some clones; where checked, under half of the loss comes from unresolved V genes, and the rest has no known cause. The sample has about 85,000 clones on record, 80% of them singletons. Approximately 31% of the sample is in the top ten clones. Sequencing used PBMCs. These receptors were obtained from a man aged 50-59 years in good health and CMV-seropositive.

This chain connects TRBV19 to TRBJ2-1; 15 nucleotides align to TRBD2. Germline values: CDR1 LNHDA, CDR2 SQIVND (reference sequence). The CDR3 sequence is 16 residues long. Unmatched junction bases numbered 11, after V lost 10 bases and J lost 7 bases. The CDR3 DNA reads TGTGCCACCAGGACCGGACTAGCGGGAGGGGGGAATGAGCAGTTCTTC. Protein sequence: CATRTGLAGGGNEQFF.

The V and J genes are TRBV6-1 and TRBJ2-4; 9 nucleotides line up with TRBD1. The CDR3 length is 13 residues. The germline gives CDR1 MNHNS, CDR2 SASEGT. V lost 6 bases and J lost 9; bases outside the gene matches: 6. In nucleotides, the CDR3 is TGTGCCAGCAGCCGGGACAGGGTGACCATTCAGTACTTC. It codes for CASSRDRVTIQYF.

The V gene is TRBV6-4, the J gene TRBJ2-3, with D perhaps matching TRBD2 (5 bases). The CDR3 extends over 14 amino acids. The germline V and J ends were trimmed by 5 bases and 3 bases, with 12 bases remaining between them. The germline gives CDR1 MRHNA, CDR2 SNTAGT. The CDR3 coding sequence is TGTGCCAGCAGTAAAGACCCGGGGACAGATACGCAGTATTTT. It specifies CASSKDPGTDTQYF.

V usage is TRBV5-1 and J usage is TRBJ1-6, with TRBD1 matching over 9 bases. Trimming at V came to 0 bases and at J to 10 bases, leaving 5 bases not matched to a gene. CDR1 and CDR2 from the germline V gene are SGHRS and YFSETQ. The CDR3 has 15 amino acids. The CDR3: CASSLEQGARSPLHF. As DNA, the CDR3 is TGCGCCAGCAGCTTGGAACAGGGGGCGCGGTCACCCCTCCACTTT.

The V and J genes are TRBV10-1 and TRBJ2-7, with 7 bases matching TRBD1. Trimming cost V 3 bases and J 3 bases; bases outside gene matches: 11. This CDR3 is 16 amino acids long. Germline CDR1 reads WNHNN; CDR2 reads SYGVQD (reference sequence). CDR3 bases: TGCGCCAGCAGTGACCGCCGGGACAGCTCTTTCTACGAGCAGTACTTC. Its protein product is CASSDRRDSSFYEQYF.

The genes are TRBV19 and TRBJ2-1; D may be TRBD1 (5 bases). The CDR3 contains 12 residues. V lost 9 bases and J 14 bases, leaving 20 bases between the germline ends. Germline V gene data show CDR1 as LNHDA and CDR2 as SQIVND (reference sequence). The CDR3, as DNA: TGTGCCAGCGCTCTTGTTCCAGGGTTGGAGTTCTTC. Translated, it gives CASALVPGLEFF.

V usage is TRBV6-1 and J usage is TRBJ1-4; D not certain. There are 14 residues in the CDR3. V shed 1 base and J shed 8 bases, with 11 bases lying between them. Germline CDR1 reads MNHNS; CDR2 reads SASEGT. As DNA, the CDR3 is TGTGCCAGCAGTGAAGACGGGTGGGAGGAAAAACTGTTTTTT. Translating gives CASSEDGWEEKLFF.

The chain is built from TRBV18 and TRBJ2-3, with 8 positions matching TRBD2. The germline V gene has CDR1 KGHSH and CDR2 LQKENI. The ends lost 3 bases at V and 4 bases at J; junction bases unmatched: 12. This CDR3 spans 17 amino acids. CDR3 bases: TGTGCCAGCTCACCTACTAGCGCTGGACTAGCACCAGATACGCAGTATTTT. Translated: CASSPTSAGLAPDTQYF.

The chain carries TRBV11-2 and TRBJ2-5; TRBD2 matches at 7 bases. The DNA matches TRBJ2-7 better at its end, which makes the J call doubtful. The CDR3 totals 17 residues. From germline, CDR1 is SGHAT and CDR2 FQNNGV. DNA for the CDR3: TGTGCCAGCAGCTTAGGGGCCCTGCGGGAGATCTCCTACGAGCAGTACTTC. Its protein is CASSLGALREISYEQYF.

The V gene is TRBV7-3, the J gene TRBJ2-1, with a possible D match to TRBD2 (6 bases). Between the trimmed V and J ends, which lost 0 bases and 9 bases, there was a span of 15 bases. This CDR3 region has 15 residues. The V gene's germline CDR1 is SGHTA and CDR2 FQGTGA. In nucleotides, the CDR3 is TGTGCCAGCAGCTTAACAGGCGGGGATTTCGGTGAGCAGTTCTTC. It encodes CASSLTGGDFGEQFF.

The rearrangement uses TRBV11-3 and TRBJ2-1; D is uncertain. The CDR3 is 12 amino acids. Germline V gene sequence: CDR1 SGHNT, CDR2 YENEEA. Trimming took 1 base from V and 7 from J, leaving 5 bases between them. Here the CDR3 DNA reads TGTGCCAGCAGCTTAGCCGGGAATGAGCAGTTCTTC. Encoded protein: CASSLAGNEQFF. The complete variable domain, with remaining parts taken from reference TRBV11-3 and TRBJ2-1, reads EAGVVQSPRYKIIEKKQPVAFWCNPISGHNTLYWYLQNLGQGPELLIRYENEEAVDDSQLPKDRFSAERLKGVDSTLKIQPAELGDSAVYLCASSLAGNEQFFGPGTRLTVL.

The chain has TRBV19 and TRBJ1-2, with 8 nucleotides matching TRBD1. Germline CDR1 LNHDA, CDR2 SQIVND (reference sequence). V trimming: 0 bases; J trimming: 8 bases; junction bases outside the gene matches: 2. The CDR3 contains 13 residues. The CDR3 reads CASSIDWDRGYTF. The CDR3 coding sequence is TGTGCCAGTAGTATAGATTGGGACAGGGGCTACACCTTC. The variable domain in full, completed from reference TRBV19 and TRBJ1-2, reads DGGITQSPKYLFRKEGQNVTLSCEQNLNHDAMYWYRQDPGQGLRLIYYSQIVNDFQKGDIAEGYSVSREKKESFPLTVTSAQKNPTAFYLCASSIDWDRGYTFGSGTRLTVV.

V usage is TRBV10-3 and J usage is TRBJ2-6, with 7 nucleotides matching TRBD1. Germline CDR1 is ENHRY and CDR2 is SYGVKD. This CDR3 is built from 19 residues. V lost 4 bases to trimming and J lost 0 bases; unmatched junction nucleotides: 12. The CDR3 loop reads CAISALGGSGLSGANVLTF. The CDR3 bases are TGTGCCATCAGTGCCCTAGGGGGCTCTGGACTCTCTGGGGCCAACGTCCTGACTTTC.

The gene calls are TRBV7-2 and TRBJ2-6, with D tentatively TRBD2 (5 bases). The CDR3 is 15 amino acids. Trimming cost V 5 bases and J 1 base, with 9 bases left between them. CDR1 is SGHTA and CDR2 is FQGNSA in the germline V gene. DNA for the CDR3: TGTGCCAGCAGCACCGGGGAATCTGGGGCCAACGTCCTGACTTTC. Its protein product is CASSTGESGANVLTF.